The source of this TCR beta chain is a study of blood T cell repertoires in COVID-19 (TCRdb year 2020). Turning to the overall study: Collaborator samples came from the United States, Italy and Spain and covered acute and convalescent phases of COVID-19. The material from the prospective study consisted of cDNA or gDNA derived from T cells, B-cell-depleted T cells, or PBMCs. Subjects who had been exposed to COVID-19, were actively infected with it, or had recovered from it provided the deeply sampled blood TCRbeta repertoires that made up the dataset. A freely available public database, intended as a resource for researchers studying the immune response to SARS-CoV-2, is where the repertoires were released. The samples were drawn from the first 160 participants of the ongoing ImmuneRACE study and from roughly 1,300 subjects provided by 6 global collaborators. A de-identified subject ID, COVID-19 status, age in years and sex were almost always included in the sample metadata. Where available, HLA class I and class II types were taken from metadata supplied by the sample provider and were not determined by assay-based typing.

TCRbeta CDR3 regions were amplified from genomic DNA using the immunoSEQ Assay, a bias-controlled multiplex PCR. Processing in the source paper ran as follows. The number of nucleated cells in each sample was estimated from the amplification of reference gene primers within the assay. Sequence reads were collapsed and filtered to measure the absolute abundance of every unique TCRbeta CDR3 rearrangement. For each sample, productive Simpson clonality was calculated as the square root of Simpson's diversity index over productive rearrangements. TCRdb obtained this table from immuneACCESS and retained in-frame rearrangements with V and J assigned. These tables miss some clones; where compared with another copy, unresolved V genes account for less than half of the shortfall, and the remainder is unexplained. The D gene and trimming were derived from the DNA, and the V and J assignments and clone size from that table. This sample has approximately 530,000 clones in its table, and 85% to 90% of those were observed once. The top ten clonotypes cover under 8.5% of the sample.

One collaborating source in Seattle enrolled patients during active infection and followed them longitudinally through the course of disease. Whole blood was collected in K2EDTA tubes by collaborating institutions according to the institutions' own protocols. For TCRbeta analysis, collaborators shipped samples in one of three forms: frozen whole blood, isolated PBMCs, or DNA extracted from either of those sample types. V lost 4 bases and J lost 7 bases, and the count of bases not matched to a germline gene is 7. The CDR3 numbers 14 residues from cysteine through phenylalanine. Just CDR3 DNA is preserved here, 42 bases in frame from base 1. From a lookup of the germline V gene, CDR1 and CDR2 are SGDLS and YYNGEE. Points on this clone: Its recognized antigen is unknown. There are no base qualities to consult, and no much larger clone falls within one base.

The investigation overall reported the following: The quantity of clinical and demographic metadata differed by source and by participant and was supplied without curation.

The clonotype originates from a woman in her fifties or sixties with COVID-19, enrolled during active disease. Material for sequencing was peripheral blood. The rearrangement joined TRBV9 to TRBJ1-4, and TRBD1 aligns with 7 junction nucleotides. In nucleotide form, the sequence is TGTGCCAGCAGCCCCGAGACAGGGTTTGAAAAACTGTTTTTT. Translated, it gives CASSPETGFEKLFF.